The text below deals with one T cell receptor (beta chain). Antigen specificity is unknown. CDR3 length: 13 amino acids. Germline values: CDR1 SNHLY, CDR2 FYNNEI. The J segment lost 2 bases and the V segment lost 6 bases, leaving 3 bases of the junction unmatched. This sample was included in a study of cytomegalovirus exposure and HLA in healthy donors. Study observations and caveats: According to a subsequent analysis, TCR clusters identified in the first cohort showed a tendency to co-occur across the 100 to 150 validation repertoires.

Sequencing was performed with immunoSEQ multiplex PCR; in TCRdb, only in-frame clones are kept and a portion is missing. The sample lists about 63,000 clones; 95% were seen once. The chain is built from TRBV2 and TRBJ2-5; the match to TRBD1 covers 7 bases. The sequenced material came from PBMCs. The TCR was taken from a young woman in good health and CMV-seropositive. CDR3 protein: CASRGQLQETQYF. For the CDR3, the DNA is TGTGCCAGCAGGGGACAGTTACAAGAGACCCAGTACTTC. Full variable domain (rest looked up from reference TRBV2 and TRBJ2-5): EPEVTQTPSHQVTQMGQEVILRCVPISNHLYFYWYRQILGQKVEFLVSFYNNEISEKSEIFDDQFSVERPDGSNFTLKIRSTKLEDSAMYFCASRGQLQETQYFGPGTRLLVL.